This T cell receptor beta chain was documented in a study of post-analysis software for immune sequencing data. The V end lost 8 bases, the J end lost 8 bases, and 16 bases lay between the germline ends. The CDR3 is 13 residues long. From germline, CDR1 is MDHEN and CDR2 SYDVKM. Regarding the study as a whole: Controls had lower frequencies than patients of four or five TRBV segments, which included TRBV5-6, TRBV5-1 and TRBV20-1. Controls significantly exceeded multiple sclerosis patients in normalized Chao1 diversity.

Unique molecular identifiers were carried by the TCR beta cDNA libraries. T cells numbering roughly 0.9 to 11 million gave rise to some 520,000 cDNA molecules. TCRdb fed the PCR reads into MiXCR, producing one record per CDR3 protein. The sample has some 500,000 distinct CDR3 sequences; roughly 46% are singletons. With regard to this clonotype: Its target is not known.

The sequencing input was blood. This receptor was obtained from a girl aged 10 to 17 with multiple sclerosis. The V gene is TRBV28, the J gene TRBJ2-1, with D possibly being TRBD2 (5 bases). CDR3 sequence reads: CASGTTGVDEQFF. CDR3 DNA: TGTGCCAGCGGCACCACCGGGGTCGATGAGCAGTTCTTC.